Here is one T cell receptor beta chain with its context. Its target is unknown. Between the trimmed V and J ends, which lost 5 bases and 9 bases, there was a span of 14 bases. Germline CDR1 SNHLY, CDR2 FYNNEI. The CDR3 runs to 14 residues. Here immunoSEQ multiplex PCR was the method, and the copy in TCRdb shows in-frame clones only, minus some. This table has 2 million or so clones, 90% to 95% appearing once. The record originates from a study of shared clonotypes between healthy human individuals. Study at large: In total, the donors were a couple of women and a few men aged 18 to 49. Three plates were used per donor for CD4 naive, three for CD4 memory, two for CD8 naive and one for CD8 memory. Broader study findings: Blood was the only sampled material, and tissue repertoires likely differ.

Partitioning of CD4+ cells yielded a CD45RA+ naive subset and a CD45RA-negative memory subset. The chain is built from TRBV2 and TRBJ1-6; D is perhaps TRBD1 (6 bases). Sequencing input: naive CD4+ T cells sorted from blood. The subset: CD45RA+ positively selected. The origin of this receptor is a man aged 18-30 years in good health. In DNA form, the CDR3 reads TGTGCCAGCAGTATAGGGGGTCTGGGTTCACCCCTCCACTTT. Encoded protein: CASSIGGLGSPLHF.